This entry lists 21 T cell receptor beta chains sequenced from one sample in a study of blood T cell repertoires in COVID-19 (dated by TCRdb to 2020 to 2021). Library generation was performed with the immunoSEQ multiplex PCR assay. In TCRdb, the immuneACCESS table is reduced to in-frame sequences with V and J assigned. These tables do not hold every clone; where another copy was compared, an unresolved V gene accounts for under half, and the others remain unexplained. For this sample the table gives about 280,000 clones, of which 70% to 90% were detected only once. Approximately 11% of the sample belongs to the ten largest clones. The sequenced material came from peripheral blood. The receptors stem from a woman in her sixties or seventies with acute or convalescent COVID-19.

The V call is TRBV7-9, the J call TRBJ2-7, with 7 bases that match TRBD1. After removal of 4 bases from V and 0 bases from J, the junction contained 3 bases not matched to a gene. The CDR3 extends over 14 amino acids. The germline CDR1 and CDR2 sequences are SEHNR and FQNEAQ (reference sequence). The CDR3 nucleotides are TGTGCCAGCAGCTGGACAGGAAACTCCTACGAGCAGTACTTC. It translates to CASSWTGNSYEQYF. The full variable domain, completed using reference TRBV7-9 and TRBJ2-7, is DTGVSQNPRHKITKRGQNVTFRCDPISEHNRLYWYRQTLGQGPEFLTYFQNEAQLEKSRLLSDRFSAERPKGSFSTLEIQRTEQGDSAMYLCASSWTGNSYEQYFGPGTRLTVT.

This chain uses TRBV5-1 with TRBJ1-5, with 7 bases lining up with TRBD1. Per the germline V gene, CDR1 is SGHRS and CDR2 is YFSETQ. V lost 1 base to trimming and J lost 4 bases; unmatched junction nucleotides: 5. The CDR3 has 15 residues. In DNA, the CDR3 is TGCGCCAGCAGCTTGATGGGACAGTATAATCAGCCCCAGCATTTT. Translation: CASSLMGQYNQPQHF.

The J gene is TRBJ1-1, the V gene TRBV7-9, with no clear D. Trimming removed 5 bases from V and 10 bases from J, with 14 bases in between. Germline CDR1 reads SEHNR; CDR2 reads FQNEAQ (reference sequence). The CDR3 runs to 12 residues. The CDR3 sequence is CASSRYGMRAFF. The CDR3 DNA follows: TGTGCCAGCAGCCGCTACGGGATGAGAGCTTTCTTT.

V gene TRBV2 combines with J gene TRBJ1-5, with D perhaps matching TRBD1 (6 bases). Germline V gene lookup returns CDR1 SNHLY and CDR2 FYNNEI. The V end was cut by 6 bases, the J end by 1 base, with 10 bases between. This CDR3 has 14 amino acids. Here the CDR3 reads CASRDRVSNQPQHF. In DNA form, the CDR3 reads TGTGCCAGCAGGGACAGAGTAAGCAATCAGCCCCAGCATTTT.

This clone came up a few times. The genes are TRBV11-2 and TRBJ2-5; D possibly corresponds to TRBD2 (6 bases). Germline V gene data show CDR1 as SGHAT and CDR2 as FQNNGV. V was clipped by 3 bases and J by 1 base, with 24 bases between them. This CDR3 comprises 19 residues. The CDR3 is CASSFAPDRRRRAQETQYF. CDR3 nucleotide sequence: TGTGCCAGCAGCTTTGCCCCAGATCGTCGTAGGAGGGCCCAAGAGACCCAGTACTTC.

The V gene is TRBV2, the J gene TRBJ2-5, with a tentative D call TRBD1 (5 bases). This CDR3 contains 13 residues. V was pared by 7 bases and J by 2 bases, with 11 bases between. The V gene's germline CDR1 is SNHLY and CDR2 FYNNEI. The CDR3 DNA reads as TGTGCCAGCAAGACAGACATTCAAGAGACCCAGTACTTC. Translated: CASKTDIQETQYF.

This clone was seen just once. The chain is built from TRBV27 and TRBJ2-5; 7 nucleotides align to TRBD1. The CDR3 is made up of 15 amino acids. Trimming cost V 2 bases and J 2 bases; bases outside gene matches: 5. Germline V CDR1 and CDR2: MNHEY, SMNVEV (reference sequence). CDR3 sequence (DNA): TGTGCCAGCAGTTTAGACAGGGCCCCTCAAGAGACCCAGTACTTC. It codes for CASSLDRAPQETQYF.

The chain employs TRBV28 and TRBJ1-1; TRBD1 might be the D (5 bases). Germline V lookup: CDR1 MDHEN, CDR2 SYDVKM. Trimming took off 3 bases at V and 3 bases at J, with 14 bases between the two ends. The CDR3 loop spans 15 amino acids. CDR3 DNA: TGTGCCAGCAGTTTGAAGACACCCAGGGACACTGAAGCTTTCTTT. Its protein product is CASSLKTPRDTEAFF.

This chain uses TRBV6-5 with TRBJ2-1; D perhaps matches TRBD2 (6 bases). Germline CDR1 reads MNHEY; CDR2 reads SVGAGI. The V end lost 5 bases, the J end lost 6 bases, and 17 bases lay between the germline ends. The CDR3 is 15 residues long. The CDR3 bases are TGTGCCAGCAGTAGATACCGGGACTCTCTCAATGAGCAGTTCTTC. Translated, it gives CASSRYRDSLNEQFF.

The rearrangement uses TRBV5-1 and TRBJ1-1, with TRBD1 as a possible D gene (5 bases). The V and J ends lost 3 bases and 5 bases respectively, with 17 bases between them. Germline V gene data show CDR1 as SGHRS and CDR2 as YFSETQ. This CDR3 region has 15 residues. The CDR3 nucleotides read TGCGCCAGCAGCTGGACCCCGGGGGTGGTTACTGAAGCTTTCTTT. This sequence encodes CASSWTPGVVTEAFF. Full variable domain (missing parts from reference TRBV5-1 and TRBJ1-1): KAGVTQTPRYLIKTRGQQVTLSCSPISGHRSVSWYQQTPGQGLQFLFEYFSETQRNKGNFPGRFSGRQFSNSRSEMNVSTLELGDSALYLCASSWTPGVVTEAFFGQGTRLTVV.

CDR3 nucleotide sequence: TGTGCCAGCAGCTATGGACTAGCGGGGGTGGGGACCGGGGAGCTGTTTTTT. Encoded protein: CASSYGLAGVGTGELFF. V usage is TRBV3-1 (or the pseudogene TRBV3-2) and J usage is TRBJ2-2, with 13 bases lining up with TRBD2. Losses at the gene ends were 5 bases for V and 5 bases for J; bases not matched to a gene: 8. The CDR3 extends over 17 amino acids. The germline gives CDR1 LGHDT, CDR2 YNNKEL (reference sequence).

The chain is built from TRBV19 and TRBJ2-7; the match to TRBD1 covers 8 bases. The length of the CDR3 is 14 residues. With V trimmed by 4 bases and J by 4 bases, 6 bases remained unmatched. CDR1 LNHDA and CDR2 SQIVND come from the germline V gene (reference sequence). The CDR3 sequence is CASSTGRGLYEQYF. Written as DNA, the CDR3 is TGTGCCAGTAGTACCGGCAGGGGGCTTTACGAGCAGTACTTC.

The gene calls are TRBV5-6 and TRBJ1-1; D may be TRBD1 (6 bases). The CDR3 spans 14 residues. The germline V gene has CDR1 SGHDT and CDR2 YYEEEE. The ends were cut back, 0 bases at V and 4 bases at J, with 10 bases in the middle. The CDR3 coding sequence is TGTGCCAGCAGCTTGGCTCAAGGGGGCACTGAAGCTTTCTTT. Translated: CASSLAQGGTEAFF.

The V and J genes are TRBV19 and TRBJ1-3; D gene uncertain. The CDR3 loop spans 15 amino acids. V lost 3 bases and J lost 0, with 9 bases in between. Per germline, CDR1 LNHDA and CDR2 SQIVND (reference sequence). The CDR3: CASSIRGGSGNTIYF. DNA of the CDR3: TGTGCCAGTAGTATCCGGGGAGGCTCTGGAAACACCATATATTTT.

CDR3: CASSLGLAGGLAYNEQFF. The CDR3 region has the DNA TGTGCCAGCAGCTTAGGGCTAGCGGGGGGCCTAGCCTACAATGAGCAGTTCTTC. The chain employs TRBV11-2 and TRBJ2-1; TRBD2 matches 11 bases. Germline V gene lookup returns CDR1 SGHAT and CDR2 FQNNGV. V lost 1 base and J lost 2; bases outside the gene matches: 7. CDR3 length equals 18 residues.

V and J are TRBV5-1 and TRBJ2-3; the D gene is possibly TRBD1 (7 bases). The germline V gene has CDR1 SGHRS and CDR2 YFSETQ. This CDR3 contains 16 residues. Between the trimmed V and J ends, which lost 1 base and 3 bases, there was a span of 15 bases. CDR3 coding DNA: TGCGCCAGCAGCTTGACAGGGGACTTGGTGACAGATACGCAGTATTTT. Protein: CASSLTGDLVTDTQYF.

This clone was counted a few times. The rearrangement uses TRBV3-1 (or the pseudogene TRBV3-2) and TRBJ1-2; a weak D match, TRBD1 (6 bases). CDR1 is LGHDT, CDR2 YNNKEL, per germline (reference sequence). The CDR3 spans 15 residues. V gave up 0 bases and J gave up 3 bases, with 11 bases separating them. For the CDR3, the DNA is TGTGCCAGCAGCCAAGACCACAGGGAAGACTATGGCTACACCTTC. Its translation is CASSQDHREDYGYTF.

As DNA, the CDR3 is TGTGCCAGCAGCCGTACTAGCGGGGTTATACAGACCCAGTACTTC. It encodes CASSRTSGVIQTQYF. The gene calls are TRBV7-9 and TRBJ2-5; 10 bases are a match to TRBD2. The CDR3 runs to 15 residues. Germline V gives CDR1 SEHNR, CDR2 FQNEAQ (reference sequence). V gave up 5 bases and J gave up 6 bases; unmatched junction bases: 9.

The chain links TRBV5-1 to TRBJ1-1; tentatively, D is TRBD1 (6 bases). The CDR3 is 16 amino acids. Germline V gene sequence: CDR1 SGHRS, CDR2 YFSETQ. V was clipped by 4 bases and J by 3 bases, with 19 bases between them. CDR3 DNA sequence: TGCGCCAGCAGCCCACTAGGACAGAAGAAGTACACTGAAGCTTTCTTT. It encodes CASSPLGQKKYTEAFF.

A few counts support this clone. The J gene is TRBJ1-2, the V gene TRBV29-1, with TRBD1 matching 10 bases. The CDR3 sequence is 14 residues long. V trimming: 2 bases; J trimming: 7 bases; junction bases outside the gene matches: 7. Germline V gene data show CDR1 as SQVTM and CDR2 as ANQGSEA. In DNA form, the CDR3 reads TGCAGCGTTGAACGACAGGGGGCGCGAGTTGGCTACACCTTC. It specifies CSVERQGARVGYTF.

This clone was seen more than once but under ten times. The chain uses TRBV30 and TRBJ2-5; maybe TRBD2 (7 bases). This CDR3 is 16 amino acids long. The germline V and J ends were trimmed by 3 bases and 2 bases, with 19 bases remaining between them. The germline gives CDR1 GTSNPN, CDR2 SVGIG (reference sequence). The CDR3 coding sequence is TGTGCCTGGAGAAGGAGGGTAGGGAGGGGGCAAGAGACCCAGTACTTC. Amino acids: CAWRRRVGRGQETQYF.